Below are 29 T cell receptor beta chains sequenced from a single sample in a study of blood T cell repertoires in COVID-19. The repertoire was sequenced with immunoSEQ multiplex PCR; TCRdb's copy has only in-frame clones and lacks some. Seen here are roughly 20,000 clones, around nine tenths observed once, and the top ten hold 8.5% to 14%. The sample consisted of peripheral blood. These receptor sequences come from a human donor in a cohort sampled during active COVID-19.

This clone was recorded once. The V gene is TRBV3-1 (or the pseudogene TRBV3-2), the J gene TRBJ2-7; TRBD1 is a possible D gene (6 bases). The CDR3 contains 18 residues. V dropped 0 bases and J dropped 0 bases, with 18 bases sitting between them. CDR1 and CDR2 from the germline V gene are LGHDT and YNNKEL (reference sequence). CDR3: CASSQDRLGDTLSYEQYF. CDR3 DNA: TGTGCCAGCAGCCAAGATAGATTGGGGGACACCCTCTCCTACGAGCAGTACTTC.

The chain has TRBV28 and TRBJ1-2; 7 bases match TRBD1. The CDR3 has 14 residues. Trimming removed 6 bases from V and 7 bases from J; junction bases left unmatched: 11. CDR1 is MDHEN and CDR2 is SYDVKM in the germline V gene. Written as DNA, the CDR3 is TGTGCCAGCAGGCACCAAAGGGGGCCGGGTGGCTACACCTTC. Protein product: CASRHQRGPGGYTF.

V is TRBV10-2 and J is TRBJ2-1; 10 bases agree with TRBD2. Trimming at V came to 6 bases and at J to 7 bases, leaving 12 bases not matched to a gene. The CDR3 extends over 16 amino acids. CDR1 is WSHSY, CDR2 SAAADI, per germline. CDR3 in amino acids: CASSQPTSGIGNEQFF. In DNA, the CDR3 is TGCGCCAGCAGCCAACCCACTAGCGGGATAGGGAATGAGCAGTTCTTC.

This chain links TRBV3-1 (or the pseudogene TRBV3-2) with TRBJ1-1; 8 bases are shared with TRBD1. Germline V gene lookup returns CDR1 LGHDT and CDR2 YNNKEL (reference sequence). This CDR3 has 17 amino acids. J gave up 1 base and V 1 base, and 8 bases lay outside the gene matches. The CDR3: CASSQGRGRYRNTEAFF. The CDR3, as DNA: TGTGCCAGCAGCCAAGGCAGGGGGCGATATAGGAACACTGAAGCTTTCTTT.

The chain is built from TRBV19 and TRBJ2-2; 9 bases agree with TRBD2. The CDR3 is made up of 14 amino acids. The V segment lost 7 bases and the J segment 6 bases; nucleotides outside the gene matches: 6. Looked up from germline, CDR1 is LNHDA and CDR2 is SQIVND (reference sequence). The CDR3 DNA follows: TGTGCCAGTATACCAGGCGGGAGGGCCGGGGAGCTGTTTTTT. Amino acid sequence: CASIPGGRAGELFF.

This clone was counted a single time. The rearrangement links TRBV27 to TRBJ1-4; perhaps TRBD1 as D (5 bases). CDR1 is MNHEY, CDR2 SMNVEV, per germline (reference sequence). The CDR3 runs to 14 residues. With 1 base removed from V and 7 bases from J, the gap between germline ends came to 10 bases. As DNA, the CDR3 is TGTGCCAGCAGTTTATATCAGGGCACTGAAAAACTGTTTTTT. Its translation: CASSLYQGTEKLFF.

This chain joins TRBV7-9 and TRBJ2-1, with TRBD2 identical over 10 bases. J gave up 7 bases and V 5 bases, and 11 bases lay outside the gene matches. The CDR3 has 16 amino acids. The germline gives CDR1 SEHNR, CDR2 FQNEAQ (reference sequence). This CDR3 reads CASSPLLAGVVNEQFF. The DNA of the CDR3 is TGTGCCAGCAGCCCCCTCCTAGCGGGAGTCGTGAATGAGCAGTTCTTC.

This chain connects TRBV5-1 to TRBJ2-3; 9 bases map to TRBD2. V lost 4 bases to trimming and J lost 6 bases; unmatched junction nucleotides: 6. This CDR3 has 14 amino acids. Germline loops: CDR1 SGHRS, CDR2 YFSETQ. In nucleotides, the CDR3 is TGCGCCAGCAGCGTCCAGCGGGAGGTGGATACGCAGTATTTT. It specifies CASSVQREVDTQYF.

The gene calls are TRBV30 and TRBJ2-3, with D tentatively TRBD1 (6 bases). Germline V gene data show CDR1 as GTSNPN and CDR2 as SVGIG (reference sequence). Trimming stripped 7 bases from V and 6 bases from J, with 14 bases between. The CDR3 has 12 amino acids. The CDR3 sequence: CASPTTGDTQYF. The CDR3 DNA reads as TGTGCCTCACCAACCACAGGGGATACGCAGTATTTT.

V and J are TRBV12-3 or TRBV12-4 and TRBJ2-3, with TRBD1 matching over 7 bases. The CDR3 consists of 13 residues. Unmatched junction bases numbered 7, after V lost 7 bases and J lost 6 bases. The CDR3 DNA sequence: TGTGCCAGCACCCCTCAACAGGGGGATACGCAGTATTTT. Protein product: CASTPQQGDTQYF.

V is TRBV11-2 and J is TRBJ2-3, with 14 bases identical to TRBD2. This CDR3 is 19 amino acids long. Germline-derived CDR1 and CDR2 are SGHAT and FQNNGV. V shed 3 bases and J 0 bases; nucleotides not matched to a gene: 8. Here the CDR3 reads CASSFRGLAGGRSTDTQYF. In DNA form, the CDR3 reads TGTGCCAGCAGCTTCCGAGGACTAGCGGGAGGCCGAAGCACAGATACGCAGTATTTT.

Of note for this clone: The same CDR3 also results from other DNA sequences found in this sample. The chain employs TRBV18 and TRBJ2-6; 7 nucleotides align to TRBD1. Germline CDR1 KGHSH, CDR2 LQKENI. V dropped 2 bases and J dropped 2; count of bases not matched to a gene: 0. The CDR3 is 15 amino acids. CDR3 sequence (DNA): TGTGCCAGCTCACCAGACAGGGCTGGGGCCAACGTCCTGACTTTC. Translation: CASSPDRAGANVLTF.

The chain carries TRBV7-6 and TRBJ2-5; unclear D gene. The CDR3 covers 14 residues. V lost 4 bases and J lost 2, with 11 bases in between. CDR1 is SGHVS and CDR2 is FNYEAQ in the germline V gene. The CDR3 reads CASSSEAAQETQYF. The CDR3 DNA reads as TGTGCCAGCAGCTCTGAGGCAGCTCAAGAGACCCAGTACTTC. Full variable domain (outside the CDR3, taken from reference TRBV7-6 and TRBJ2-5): GAGVSQSPRYKVTKRGQDVALRCDPISGHVSLYWYRQALGQGPEFLTYFNYEAQQDKSGLPNDRFSAERPEGSISTLTIQRTEQRDSAMYRCASSSEAAQETQYFGPGTRLLVL.

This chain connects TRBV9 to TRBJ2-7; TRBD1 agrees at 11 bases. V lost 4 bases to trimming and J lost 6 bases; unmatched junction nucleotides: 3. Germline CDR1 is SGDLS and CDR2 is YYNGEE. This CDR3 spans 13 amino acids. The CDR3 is CASSRTGGPEQYF. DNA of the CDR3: TGTGCCAGCAGCCGGACAGGGGGCCCCGAGCAGTACTTC.

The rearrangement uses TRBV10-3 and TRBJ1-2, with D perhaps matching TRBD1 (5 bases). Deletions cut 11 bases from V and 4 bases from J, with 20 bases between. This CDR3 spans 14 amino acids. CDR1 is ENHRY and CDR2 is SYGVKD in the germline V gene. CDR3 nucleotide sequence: TGTGCCGCCCGGGACGCCGCGGGGGGCTATGGCTACACCTTC. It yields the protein CAARDAAGGYGYTF.

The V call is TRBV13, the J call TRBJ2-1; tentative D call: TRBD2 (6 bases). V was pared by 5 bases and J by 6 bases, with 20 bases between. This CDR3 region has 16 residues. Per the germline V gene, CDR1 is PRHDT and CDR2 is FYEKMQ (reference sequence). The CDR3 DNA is TGTGCCAGCAGCACATCGGGACTGAGGGGATCCAATGAGCAGTTCTTC. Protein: CASSTSGLRGSNEQFF.

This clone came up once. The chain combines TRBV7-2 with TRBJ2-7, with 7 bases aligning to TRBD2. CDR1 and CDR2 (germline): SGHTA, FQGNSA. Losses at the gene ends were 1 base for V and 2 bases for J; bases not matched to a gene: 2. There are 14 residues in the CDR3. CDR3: CASSLGGRTYEQYF. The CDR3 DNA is TGTGCCAGCAGCTTAGGCGGGAGAACCTACGAGCAGTACTTC.

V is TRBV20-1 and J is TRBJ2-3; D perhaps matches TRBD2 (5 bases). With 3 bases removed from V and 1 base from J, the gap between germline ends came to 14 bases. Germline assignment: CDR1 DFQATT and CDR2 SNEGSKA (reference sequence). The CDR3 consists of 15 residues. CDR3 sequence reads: CSASNPTRRTDTQYF. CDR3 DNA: TGCAGTGCTAGTAATCCTACTAGACGCACAGATACGCAGTATTTT.

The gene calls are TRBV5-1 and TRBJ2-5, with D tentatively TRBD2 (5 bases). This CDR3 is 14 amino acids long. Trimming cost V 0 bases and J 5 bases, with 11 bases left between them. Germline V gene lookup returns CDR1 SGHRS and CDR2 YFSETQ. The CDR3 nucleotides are TGCGCCAGCAGCTTGGCAGAGGGTGGGGAGACCCAGTACTTC. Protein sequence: CASSLAEGGETQYF.

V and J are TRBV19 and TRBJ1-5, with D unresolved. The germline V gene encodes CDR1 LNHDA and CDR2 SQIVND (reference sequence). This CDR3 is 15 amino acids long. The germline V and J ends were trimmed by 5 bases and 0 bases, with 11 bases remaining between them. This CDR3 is CASSPQELSNQPQHF. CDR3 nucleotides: TGTGCCAGTAGTCCGCAAGAACTTAGCAATCAGCCCCAGCATTTT.

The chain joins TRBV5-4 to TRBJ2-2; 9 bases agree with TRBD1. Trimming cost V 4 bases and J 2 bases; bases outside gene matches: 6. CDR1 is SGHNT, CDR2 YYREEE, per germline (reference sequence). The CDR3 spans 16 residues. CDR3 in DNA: TGTGCCAGCAGCGAGGGACAGGGAGATAACACCGGGGAGCTGTTTTTT. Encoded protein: CASSEGQGDNTGELFF.

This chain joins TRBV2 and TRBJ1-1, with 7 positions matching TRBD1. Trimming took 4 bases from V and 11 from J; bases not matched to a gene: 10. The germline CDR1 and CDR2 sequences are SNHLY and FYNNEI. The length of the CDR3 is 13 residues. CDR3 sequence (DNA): TGTGCCAGCAGTGTACACGACAGGGCGGAGGCTTTCTTT. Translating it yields CASSVHDRAEAFF.

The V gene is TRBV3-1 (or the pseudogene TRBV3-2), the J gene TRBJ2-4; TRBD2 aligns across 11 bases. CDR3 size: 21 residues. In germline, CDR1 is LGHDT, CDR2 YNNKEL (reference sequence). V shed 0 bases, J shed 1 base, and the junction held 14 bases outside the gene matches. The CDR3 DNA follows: TGTGCCAGCAGCCAAGATTTTCATCTAGCGGGAGGCCCGATGGCCAAAAACATTCAGTACTTC. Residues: CASSQDFHLAGGPMAKNIQYF.

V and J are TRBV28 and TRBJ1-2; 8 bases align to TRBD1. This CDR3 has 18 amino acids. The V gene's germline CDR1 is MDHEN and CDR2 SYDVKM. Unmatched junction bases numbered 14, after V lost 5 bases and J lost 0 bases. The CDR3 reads CASSKTGAMRPTNYGYTF. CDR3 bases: TGTGCCAGCAGTAAGACAGGGGCAATGAGACCTACTAACTATGGCTACACCTTC.

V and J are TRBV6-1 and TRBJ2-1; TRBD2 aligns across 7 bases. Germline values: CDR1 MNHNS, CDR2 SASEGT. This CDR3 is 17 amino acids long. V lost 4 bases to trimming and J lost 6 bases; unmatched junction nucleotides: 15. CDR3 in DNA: TGTGCCAGCAGTGGTCTTTGGGACGGACTAGTTTCCAATGAGCAGTTCTTC. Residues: CASSGLWDGLVSNEQFF.

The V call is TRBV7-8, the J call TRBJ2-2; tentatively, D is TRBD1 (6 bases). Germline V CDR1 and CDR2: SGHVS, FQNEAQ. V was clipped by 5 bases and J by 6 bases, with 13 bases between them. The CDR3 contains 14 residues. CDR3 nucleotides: TGTGCCAGCAGCCCGGGACCAGGGGCCGGGGAGCTGTTTTTT. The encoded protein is CASSPGPGAGELFF.

CDR3 sequence: CASSLAGGTQYF. The CDR3 bases are TGTGCCAGCAGCTTAGCCGGGGGTACGCAGTATTTT. This chain uses TRBV7-2 with TRBJ2-3, with D possibly TRBD2 on 6 matching bases. Between the trimmed V and J ends, which lost 0 bases and 8 bases, there was a span of 6 bases. This CDR3 is 12 amino acids long. Germline CDR1 and CDR2: SGHTA and FQGNSA.

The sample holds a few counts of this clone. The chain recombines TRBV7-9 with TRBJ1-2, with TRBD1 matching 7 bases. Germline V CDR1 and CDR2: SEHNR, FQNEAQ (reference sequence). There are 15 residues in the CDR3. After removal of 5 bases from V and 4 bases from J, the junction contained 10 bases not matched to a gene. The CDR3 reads CASSQTGTEIYGYTF. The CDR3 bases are TGTGCCAGCAGCCAAACCGGGACAGAGATCTATGGCTACACCTTC.

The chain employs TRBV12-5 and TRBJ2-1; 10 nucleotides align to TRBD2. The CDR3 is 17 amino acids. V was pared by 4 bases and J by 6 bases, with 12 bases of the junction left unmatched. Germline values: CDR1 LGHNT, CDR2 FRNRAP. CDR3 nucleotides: TGTGCTAGTGGTTGGTGGGACTCTAGCGGGAGAGGCAATGAGCAGTTCTTC. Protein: CASGWWDSSGRGNEQFF.